The source of this T cell receptor (beta chain) is a study of T cell responses to AZD1222 COVID-19 vaccine. In the case of this clone: Its antigen is not known.

V shed 1 base and J 12 bases; nucleotides not matched to a gene: 5. Germline CDR1 is SGHTA and CDR2 is FQGNSA. This CDR3 comprises 15 residues. Broader study findings: Donors were chiefly white British, with a greater number of females, and clonal diversity was perhaps underestimated.

Clones were sequenced by immunoSEQ multiplex PCR, and TCRdb holds only the in-frame ones, with some missing. The sample has 180,000 or so clones; 88% are singletons. The sample here was peripheral blood, taken 28 days after the second AZD1222 dose. This chain links TRBV7-2 with TRBJ2-1, with 14 bases lining up with TRBD2. The TCR comes from an adult who received the AZD1222 COVID-19 vaccine. The CDR3 loop is CASSLGGTSGSVQFF. In DNA, the CDR3 is TGTGCCAGCAGCTTAGGGGGGACTAGCGGGAGTGTGCAGTTCTTC.